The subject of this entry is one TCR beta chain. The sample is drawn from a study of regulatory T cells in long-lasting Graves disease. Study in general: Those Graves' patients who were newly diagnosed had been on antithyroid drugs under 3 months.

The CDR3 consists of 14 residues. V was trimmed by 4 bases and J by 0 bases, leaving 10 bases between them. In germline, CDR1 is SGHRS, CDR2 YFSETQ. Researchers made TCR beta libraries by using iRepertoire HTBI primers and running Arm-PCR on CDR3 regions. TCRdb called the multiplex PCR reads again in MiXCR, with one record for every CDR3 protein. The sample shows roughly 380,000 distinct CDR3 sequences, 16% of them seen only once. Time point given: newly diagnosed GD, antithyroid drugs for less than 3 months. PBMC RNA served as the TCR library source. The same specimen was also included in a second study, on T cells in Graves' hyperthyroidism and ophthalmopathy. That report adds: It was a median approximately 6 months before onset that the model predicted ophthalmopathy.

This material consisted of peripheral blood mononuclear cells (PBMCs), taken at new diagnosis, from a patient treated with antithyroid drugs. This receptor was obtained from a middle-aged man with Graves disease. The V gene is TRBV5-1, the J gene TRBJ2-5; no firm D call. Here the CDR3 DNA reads TGCGCCAGCAGCCTTGAGCCAAACCAAGAGACCCAGTACTTC. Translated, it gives CASSLEPNQETQYF.